This TCR beta chain was identified during a study of identical twins (dated by TCRdb to the mid-2010s). For the wider study: To test whether fetal clonotypes persist, the study used deep sequencing on TCR alpha and beta repertoires from monozygotic twins, unrelated adults of various ages, and cord blood. To rule out contamination, the twin experiments were replicated at different times with different library preparation protocols. Summary of the overall study and its limitations: Compared with coincidental sharing between unrelated individuals, out-of-frame TCR alpha sequences shared between twins showed an excess of sequences with low generation probability. Fewer insertions were carried by abundant cord blood beta clonotypes, a similar but weaker trend appeared in young adult naive repertoires, and no such trend appeared in memory repertoires. Zero-insertion analyses could be partly confounded by invariant T cells such as MAIT and iNKT, although diverse VJ usage argued against such confounding for most clonotypes. Because the same donors could not be followed over many years, conclusions were based on cross-sectional statistical analysis. Excess twin sharing in beta out-of-frame sequences was weaker because fewer shared sequences lowered the signal-to-noise ratio. Recombination models systematically underestimated out-of-frame TCR alpha sharing in monozygotic twins but agreed with sharing between unrelated individuals.

Every donor in the study was a healthy Caucasian. The twin cohort comprised three pairs of female monozygotic twins, all aged roughly 18 to 29 years. CD4+ and CD8+ T cell populations were isolated with positive isolation kits from Invitrogen. According to the germline V gene (reference sequence), CDR1 reads MNHEY and CDR2 reads SMNVEV. Including the terminal cysteine and phenylalanine, the CDR3 comprises 15 residues. Only CDR3 DNA is held: 45 bases, read in frame from base 1. V loses 4 bases, J loses 6 bases, and the germline ends lie 18 bases apart. This clonotype was seen ten or more times. Its target antigen remains unknown. Base qualities are missing; no much larger clone stands one base away. The protocol used for the library was 5' RACE. TCRdb shows the sequencer as Illumina HiSeq 2000. A universal primer binding site was introduced by template switching, and a unique molecular identifier was present in the final cDNA, enabling accurate counting of TCR cDNA molecules. Specific primers in the conserved constant-segment region were used to synthesize first-strand cDNA for TCR alpha and beta chains. Each cDNA library was double barcoded, with a SMART-Mk sample barcode plus Illumina barcodes, to control for contamination. TruSeq adapter sequences, together with Illumina sample barcodes, were added in two successive PCR steps. TCR alpha and beta cDNA libraries were sequenced on the Illumina HiSeq platform with custom primers. The published analysis was carried out like this. Unique molecular identifiers were extracted from raw reads with MiGEC, and CDR3 positions were determined with MiXCR. Recombination models were inferred per individual with the repgenHMM and IGoR tools using an EM algorithm. The analysis of shared clonotypes was done with the tcR package in R, with sharing normalized by the product of cloneset sizes. To study raw recombination free of thymic and clonal selection effects, out-of-frame nonproductive sequences were analyzed. Starting from the raw public reads, TCRdb applied fastp trimming at Q25, assembled clones with MiXCR and retained in-frame beta chains. Each entry is one CDR3 protein sequence, shown with its most common DNA and genes. V and J calls and clone size were set by TCRdb, not the authors. This sample lists 250,000 or so distinct CDR3 sequences; 7% to 8.5% were detected once. Less than 6.5% of the sample goes to the ten largest clones.

This sample was also put to use in a study of yellow fever vaccine responses in identical twins. Taken from the second paper: The T cell response to vaccination in identical twins was reported by the authors to appear partly convergent and partly personalized. In the study, vaccine-responding T cell clones were precisely tracked in identical twins.

The sequenced sample was CD8+ T cells sorted from blood. The source is a woman aged 18-30 years in good health. The sequence joins TRBV27 to TRBJ1-1, with a tentative D gene TRBD1 over 6 matching bases. The DNA reads TGTGCCAGCAGTTATACAGGGCCTAGGTTCGCTGAAGCTTTCTTT. It translates as CASSYTGPRFAEAFF.